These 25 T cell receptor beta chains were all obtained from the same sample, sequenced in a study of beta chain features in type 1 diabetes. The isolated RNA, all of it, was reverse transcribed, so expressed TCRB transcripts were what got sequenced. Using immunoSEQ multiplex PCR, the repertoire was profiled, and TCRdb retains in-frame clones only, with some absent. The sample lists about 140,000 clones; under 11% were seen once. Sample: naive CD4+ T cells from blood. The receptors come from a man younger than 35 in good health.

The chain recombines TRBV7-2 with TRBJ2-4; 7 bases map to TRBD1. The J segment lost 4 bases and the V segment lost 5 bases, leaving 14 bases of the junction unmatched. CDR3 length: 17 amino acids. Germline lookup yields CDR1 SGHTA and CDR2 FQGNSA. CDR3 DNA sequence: TGTGCCAGCAGCCCATCAGGGCCGGGACAGCCAAAAAACATTCAGTACTTC. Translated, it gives CASSPSGPGQPKNIQYF.

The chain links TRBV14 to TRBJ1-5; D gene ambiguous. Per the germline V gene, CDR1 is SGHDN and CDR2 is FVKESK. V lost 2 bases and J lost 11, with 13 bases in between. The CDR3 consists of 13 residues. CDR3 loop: CASSQSTGRAQHF. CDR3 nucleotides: TGTGCCAGCAGCCAATCGACGGGTCGGGCCCAGCATTTT. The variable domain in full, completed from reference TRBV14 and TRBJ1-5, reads EAGVTQFPSHSVIEKGQTVTLRCDPISGHDNLYWYRRVMGKEIKFLLHFVKESKQDESGMPNNRFLAERTGGTYSTLKVQPAELEDSGVYFCASSQSTGRAQHFGDGTRLSIL.

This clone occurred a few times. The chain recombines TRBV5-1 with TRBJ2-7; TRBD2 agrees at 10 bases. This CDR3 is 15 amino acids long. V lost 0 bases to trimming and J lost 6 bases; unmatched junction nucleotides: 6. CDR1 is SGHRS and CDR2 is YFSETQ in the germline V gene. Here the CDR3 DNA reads TGCGCCAGCAGCTTGGAAGCGGGGGGGCCTGTCGAGCAGTACTTC. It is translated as CASSLEAGGPVEQYF.

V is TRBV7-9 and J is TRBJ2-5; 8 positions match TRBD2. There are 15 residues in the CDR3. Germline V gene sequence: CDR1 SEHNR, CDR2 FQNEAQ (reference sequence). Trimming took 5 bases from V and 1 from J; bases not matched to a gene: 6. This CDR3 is CASSPRGGSQETQYF. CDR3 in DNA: TGTGCCAGCAGCCCCCGGGGGGGGAGCCAAGAGACCCAGTACTTC.

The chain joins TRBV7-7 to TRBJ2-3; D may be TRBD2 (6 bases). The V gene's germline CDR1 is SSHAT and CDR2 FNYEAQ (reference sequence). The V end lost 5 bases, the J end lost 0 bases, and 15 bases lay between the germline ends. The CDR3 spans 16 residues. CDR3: CASSQNSGLSTDTQYF. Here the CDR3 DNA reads TGTGCCAGCAGCCAAAATTCGGGACTCAGCACAGATACGCAGTATTTT.

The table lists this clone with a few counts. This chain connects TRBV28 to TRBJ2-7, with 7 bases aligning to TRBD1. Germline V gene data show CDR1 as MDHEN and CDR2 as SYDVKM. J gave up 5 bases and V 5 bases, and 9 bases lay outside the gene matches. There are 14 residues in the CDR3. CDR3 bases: TGTGCCAGCAGTCATGACAGGGCGTACGACGAGCAGTACTTC. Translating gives CASSHDRAYDEQYF. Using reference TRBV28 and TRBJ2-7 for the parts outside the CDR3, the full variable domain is DVKVTQSSRYLVKRTGEKVFLECVQDMDHENMFWYRQDPGLGLRLIYFSYDVKMKEKGDIPEGYSVSREKKERFSLILESASTNQTSMYLCASSHDRAYDEQYFGPGTRLTVT.

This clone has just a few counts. Written as DNA, the CDR3 is TGTGCCAGCAGTGAATCATCTCTGGCGGGACAGGCCTATGGCTACACCTTC. It specifies CASSESSLAGQAYGYTF. The chain links TRBV6-1 to TRBJ1-2; 8 bases map to TRBD1. Losses at the gene ends were 2 bases for V and 4 bases for J; bases not matched to a gene: 12. The CDR3 length is 17 residues. Germline CDR1 and CDR2: MNHNS and SASEGT.

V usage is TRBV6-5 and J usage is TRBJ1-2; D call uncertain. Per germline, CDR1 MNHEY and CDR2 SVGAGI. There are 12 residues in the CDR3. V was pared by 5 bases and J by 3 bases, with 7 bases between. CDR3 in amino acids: CASSVGDYGYTF. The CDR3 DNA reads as TGTGCCAGCAGTGTCGGGGACTATGGCTACACCTTC.

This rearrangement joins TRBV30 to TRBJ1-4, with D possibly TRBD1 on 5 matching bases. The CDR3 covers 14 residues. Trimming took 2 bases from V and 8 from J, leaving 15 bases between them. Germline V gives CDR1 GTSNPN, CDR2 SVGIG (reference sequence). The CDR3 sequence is CAWSPGGIGEKLFF. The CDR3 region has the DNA TGTGCCTGGAGTCCCGGGGGAATAGGGGAAAAACTGTTTTTT.

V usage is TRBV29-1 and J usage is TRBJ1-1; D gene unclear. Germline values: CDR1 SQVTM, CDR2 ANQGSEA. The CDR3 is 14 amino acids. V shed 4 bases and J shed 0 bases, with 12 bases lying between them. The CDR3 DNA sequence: TGCAGCGTTGTTAGAAGCCTTATGAACACTGAAGCTTTCTTT. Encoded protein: CSVVRSLMNTEAFF.

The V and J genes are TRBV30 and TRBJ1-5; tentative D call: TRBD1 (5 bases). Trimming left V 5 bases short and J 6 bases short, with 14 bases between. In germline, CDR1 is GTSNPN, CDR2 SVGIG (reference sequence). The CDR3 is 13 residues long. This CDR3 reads CAWEVQGGQPQHF. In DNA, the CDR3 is TGTGCCTGGGAGGTGCAGGGCGGTCAGCCCCAGCATTTT.

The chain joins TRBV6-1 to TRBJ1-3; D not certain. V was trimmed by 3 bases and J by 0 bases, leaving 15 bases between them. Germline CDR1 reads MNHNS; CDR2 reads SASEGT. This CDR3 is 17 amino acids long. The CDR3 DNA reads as TGTGCCAGCAGTGATGGGAGTTTAACTCCCTCTGGAAACACCATATATTTT. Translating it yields CASSDGSLTPSGNTIYF.

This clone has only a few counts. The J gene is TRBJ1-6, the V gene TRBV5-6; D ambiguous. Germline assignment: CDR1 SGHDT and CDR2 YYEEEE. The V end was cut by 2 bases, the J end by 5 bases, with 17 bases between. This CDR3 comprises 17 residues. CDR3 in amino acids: CASSFYGNDPDNSPLHF. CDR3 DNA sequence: TGTGCCAGCAGCTTTTACGGGAACGACCCCGATAATTCACCCCTCCACTTT.

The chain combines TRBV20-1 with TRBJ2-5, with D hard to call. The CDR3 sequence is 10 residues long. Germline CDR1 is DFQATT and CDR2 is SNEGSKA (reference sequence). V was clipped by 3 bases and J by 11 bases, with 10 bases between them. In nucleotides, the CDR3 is TGCAGTGCTAGCACTGACAAGCAGTACTTC. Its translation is CSASTDKQYF.

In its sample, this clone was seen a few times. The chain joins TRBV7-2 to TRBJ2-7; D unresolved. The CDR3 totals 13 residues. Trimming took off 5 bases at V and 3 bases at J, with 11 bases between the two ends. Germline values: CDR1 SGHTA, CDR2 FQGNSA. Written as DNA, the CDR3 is TGTGCCAGCAGCCCCCGGAGAGACTACGAGCAGTACTTC. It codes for CASSPRRDYEQYF.

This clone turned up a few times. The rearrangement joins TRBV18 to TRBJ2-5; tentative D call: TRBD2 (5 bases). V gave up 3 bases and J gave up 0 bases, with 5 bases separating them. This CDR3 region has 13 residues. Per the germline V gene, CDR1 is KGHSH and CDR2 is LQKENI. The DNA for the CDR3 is TGTGCCAGCTCACCGCGGGACCAAGAGACCCAGTACTTC. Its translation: CASSPRDQETQYF.

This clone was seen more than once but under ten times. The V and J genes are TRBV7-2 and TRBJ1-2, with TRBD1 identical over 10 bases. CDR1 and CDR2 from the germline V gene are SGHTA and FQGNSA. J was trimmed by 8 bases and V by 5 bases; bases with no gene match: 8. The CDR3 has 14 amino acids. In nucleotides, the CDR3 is TGTGCCAGCAGCCACGGGACAGGGGTACGGGGCTACACCTTC. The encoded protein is CASSHGTGVRGYTF.

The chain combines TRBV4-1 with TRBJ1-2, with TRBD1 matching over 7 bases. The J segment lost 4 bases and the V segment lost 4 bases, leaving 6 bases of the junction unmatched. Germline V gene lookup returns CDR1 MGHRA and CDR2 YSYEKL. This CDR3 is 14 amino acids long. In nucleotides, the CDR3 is TGCGCCAGCAGCCTACCAGGGGGGTCCTATGGCTACACCTTC. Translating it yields CASSLPGGSYGYTF.

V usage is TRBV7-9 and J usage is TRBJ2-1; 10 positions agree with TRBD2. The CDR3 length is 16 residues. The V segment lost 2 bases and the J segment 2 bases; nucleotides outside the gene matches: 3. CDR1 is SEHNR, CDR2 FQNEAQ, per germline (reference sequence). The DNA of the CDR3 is TGTGCCAGCAGCTTATCACTAGCGGGGACCTACAATGAGCAGTTCTTC. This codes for CASSLSLAGTYNEQFF. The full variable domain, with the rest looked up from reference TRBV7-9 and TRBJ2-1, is DTGVSQNPRHKITKRGQNVTFRCDPISEHNRLYWYRQTLGQGPEFLTYFQNEAQLEKSRLLSDRFSAERPKGSFSTLEIQRTEQGDSAMYLCASSLSLAGTYNEQFFGPGTRLTVL.

The chain's CDR3 is CAWGDSNYGYTF. DNA of the CDR3: TGTGCCTGGGGAGACAGCAACTATGGCTACACCTTC. The J gene is TRBJ1-2, the V gene TRBV30, with a possible D match to TRBD1 (5 bases). The ends were cut back, 5 bases at V and 2 bases at J, with 9 bases in the middle. The V gene's germline CDR1 is GTSNPN and CDR2 SVGIG (reference sequence). The CDR3 is made up of 12 amino acids.

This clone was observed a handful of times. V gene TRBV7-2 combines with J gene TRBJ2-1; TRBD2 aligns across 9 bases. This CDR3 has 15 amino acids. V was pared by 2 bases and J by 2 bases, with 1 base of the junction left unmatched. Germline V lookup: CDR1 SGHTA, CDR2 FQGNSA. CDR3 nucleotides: TGTGCCAGCAGCTTACAGCGGGGGGCCTACAATGAGCAGTTCTTC. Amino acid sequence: CASSLQRGAYNEQFF.

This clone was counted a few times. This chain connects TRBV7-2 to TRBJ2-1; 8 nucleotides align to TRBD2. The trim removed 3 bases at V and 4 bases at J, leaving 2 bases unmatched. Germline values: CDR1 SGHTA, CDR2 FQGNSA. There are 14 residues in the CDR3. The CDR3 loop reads CASSFGTSYNEQFF. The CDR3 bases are TGTGCCAGCAGCTTTGGGACTAGTTACAATGAGCAGTTCTTC.

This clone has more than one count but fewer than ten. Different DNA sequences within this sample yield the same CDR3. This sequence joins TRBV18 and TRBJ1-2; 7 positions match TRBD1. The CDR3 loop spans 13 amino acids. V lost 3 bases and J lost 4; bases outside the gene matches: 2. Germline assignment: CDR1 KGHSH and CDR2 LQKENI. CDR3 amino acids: CASSPGQSYGYTF. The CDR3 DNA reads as TGTGCCAGCTCACCGGGACAGAGCTATGGCTACACCTTC.

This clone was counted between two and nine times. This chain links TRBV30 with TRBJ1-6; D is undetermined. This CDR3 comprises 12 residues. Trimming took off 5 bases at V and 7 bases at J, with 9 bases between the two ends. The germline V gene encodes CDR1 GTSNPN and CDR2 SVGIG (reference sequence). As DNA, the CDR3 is TGTGCCTGGGCAAAACAGAATTCACCCCTCCACTTT. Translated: CAWAKQNSPLHF.

In nucleotides, the CDR3 is TGCGCCAGCAGCCAAGGAGCGGGGGGCCGCAATGAGCAGTTCTTC. Translated: CASSQGAGGRNEQFF. This chain uses TRBV4-3 with TRBJ2-1, with TRBD2 identical over 9 bases. CDR1 LGHNA and CDR2 YSLEER come from the germline V gene. V shed 1 base and J 6 bases; nucleotides not matched to a gene: 4. The CDR3 length is 15 residues.